This is a list of T cell receptor beta chains from one sample in a study of chemoradiotherapy in HPV16-positive cancers. Data came from immunoSEQ multiplex PCR; TCRdb stores just in-frame clones and leaves some out. The table records under 35,000 clones, about 94% of them present only once. The sequencing used blood, collected from a patient who underwent chemoradiotherapy. The receptors were gathered from a human donor with HPV-associated anogenital cancer. The CDR3 runs from the conserved cysteine through the conserved F or W. The D gene is left open where the match is weak. Where a row states a size, it is once, few, many or the class of an expanded clone; other rows omit it.

V: TRBV5-6; size: NA; D: NA; J: TRBJ2-7; DNA: TGTGCCAGCAGCTACCTCCGGGACGACCCTCCCGAGCAGTACTTC; CDR3: CASSYLRDDPPEQYF
V: TRBV7-8; size: NA; D: NA; J: TRBJ1-1; DNA: TGTGCCAGCAGCTTAGCTATTGCGAGGCCCAACGGTGAAGCTTTCTTT; CDR3: CASSLAIARPNGEAFF
V: TRBV7-2; size: NA; D: NA; J: TRBJ2-1; DNA: TGTGCCAGCAGGACCCTACAGGGAAGCTCCTACAATGAGCAGTTCTTC; CDR3: CASRTLQGSSYNEQFF
V: TRBV4-1; size: NA; D: NA; J: TRBJ1-1; DNA: TGCGCCAGCAGCCAAGCCCTCCAAGCCTCCAGTGAAGCTTTCTTT; CDR3: CASSQALQASSEAFF
V: TRBV7-6; size: NA; D: TRBD2; J: TRBJ2-3; DNA: TGTGCCAGCAGCCCCGGGGTAGCGGGGACCACAGATACGCAGTATTTT; CDR3: CASSPGVAGTTDTQYF
V: TRBV7-8; size: NA; D: TRBD2; J: TRBJ2-7; DNA: TGTGCCAGCAGCTTAGATTTTCAATTTCCGGGACTAGCGGGAGCCGAGCAGTACTTC; CDR3: CASSLDFQFPGLAGAEQYF
V: TRBV4-3; size: NA; D: NA; J: TRBJ2-7; DNA: TGCGCCAGCAGCCAAGGGAGGAGTAACGGGTACGAGCAGTACTTC; CDR3: CASSQGRSNGYEQYF
V: TRBV10-3; size: NA; D: NA; J: TRBJ1-6; DNA: TGTGCCATCAGTGAGTCGGGCAGGGAGAATTCACCCCTCCACTTT; CDR3: CAISESGRENSPLHF
V: TRBV29-1; size: NA; D: TRBD2; J: TRBJ2-1; DNA: TGCAGTCACGGTCCGGAAGCGGGGGCGGGCTACAATGAGCAGTTCTTC; CDR3: CSHGPEAGAGYNEQFF
V: TRBV6-5; size: NA; D: TRBD1; J: TRBJ2-7; DNA: TGTGCCAGCAGTTACTCTGACAGGGGGAACTACGAGCAGTACTTC; CDR3: CASSYSDRGNYEQYF
V: TRBV7-9; size: NA; D: TRBD1; J: TRBJ1-1; DNA: TGTGCCAGCAGCTCCGGTCGGACAGGGAGTGTCACTGAAGCTTTCTTT; CDR3: CASSSGRTGSVTEAFF
V: TRBV19; size: NA; D: TRBD1; J: TRBJ2-1; DNA: TGTGCCAGTAACTACGACAGGGGCTCCTACAATGAGCAGTTCTTC; CDR3: CASNYDRGSYNEQFF
V: TRBV5-4; size: NA; D: NA; J: TRBJ2-5; DNA: TGTGCCAGCAGCCCTACGGGTGGGAGCGGACGTGAGACCCAGTACTTC; CDR3: CASSPTGGSGRETQYF
V: TRBV7-9; size: NA; D: TRBD2; J: TRBJ2-3; DNA: TGTGCCAGCAGCTACGCTAGCGGGGCCGCAGATACGCAGTATTTT; CDR3: CASSYASGAADTQYF
V: TRBV5-5; size: NA; D: NA; J: TRBJ1-5; DNA: TGTGCCAGCAGCTTCGACCCAATCCCGGGGATGTATAGCAATCAGCCCCAGCATTTT; CDR3: CASSFDPIPGMYSNQPQHF
V: TRBV5-6; size: NA; D: NA; J: TRBJ1-2; DNA: TGTGCCAGCAGAAGTTCCGGGGCTTATGGCTACACCTTC; CDR3: CASRSSGAYGYTF
V: TRBV19; size: NA; D: TRBD2; J: TRBJ2-7; DNA: TGTGCCAGTAGTTCGGGGGGGGACGAGCAGTACTTC; CDR3: CASSSGGDEQYF
V: TRBV6-1; size: NA; D: TRBD2; J: TRBJ2-7; DNA: TGTGCCAGCAGGGAGGGGATAGCGGGAAATCGGGAGCAGTACTTC; CDR3: CASREGIAGNREQYF
V: TRBV10-2; size: NA; D: NA; J: TRBJ2-7; DNA: TGCGCCAGCAGGTCCGGCTACGAGCAGTACTTC; CDR3: CASRSGYEQYF
V: TRBV7-9; size: NA; D: NA; J: TRBJ2-3; DNA: TGTGCCAGCAGCTTGGGAGACTGGACAGATACGCAGTATTTT; CDR3: CASSLGDWTDTQYF
V: TRBV28; size: NA; D: NA; J: TRBJ1-6; DNA: TGTGCCAGCAGACGTACATGGGGCTCCTATAATTCACCCCTCCACTTT; CDR3: CASRRTWGSYNSPLHF
V: TRBV5-1; size: NA; D: TRBD1; J: TRBJ2-3; DNA: TGCGCCAGCAGCGAGGACAGGGCTACAGATACGCAGTATTTT; CDR3: CASSEDRATDTQYF
V: TRBV7-6; size: NA; D: TRBD2; J: TRBJ2-1; DNA: TGTGCCAGCAGCTCCATAGCGGGGGGACTCTACAATGAGCAGTTCTTC; CDR3: CASSSIAGGLYNEQFF
V: TRBV28; size: NA; D: NA; J: TRBJ1-5; DNA: TGTGCCAGCGGGATCCCCTCCGTTGGTTATAATCAGCCCCAGCATTTT; CDR3: CASGIPSVGYNQPQHF
V: TRBV4-3; size: NA; D: NA; J: TRBJ1-2; DNA: TGCGCCAGCAGCCAAGAGGCCCGGCCTTCCTATGGCTACACCTTC; CDR3: CASSQEARPSYGYTF
V: TRBV5-5; size: NA; D: TRBD2; J: TRBJ2-1; DNA: TGTGCCAGCAGCTGGCCGGGACTAGCGGGAGCCCATGAGCAGTTCTTC; CDR3: CASSWPGLAGAHEQFF
V: TRBV6-1; size: NA; D: TRBD1; J: TRBJ2-1; DNA: TGTGCCAGCACTCCCGGGACAGGGGGGTACAATGAGCAGTTCTTC; CDR3: CASTPGTGGYNEQFF
V: TRBV5-8; size: once; D: TRBD1; J: TRBJ1-1; DNA: TGTGCCAGCAGCCCGGGACAGCCTCTAAAGAACACTGAAGCTTTCTTT; CDR3: CASSPGQPLKNTEAFF
V: TRBV15; size: NA; D: NA; J: TRBJ2-5; DNA: TGTGCCACCAGCAGAGGTGAAAAGCGGGAGACCCAGTACTTC; CDR3: CATSRGEKRETQYF
V: TRBV6-1; size: once; D: NA; J: TRBJ1-2; DNA: TGTGCCAGCACTGCGCGAAGGGCTATAGACTATGGCTACACCTTC; CDR3: CASTARRAIDYGYTF
V: TRBV4-1; size: NA; D: NA; J: TRBJ2-5; DNA: TGCGCCAGCAGCCAAGATGGTGGAGGGTTTTGGGAGACCCAGTACTTC; CDR3: CASSQDGGGFWETQYF
V: TRBV5-1; size: NA; D: NA; J: TRBJ2-5; DNA: TGCGCCAGCAGCTTGGCGACAGCGCAAGAGACCCAGTACTTC; CDR3: CASSLATAQETQYF
V: TRBV4-2; size: NA; D: NA; J: TRBJ1-4; DNA: TGTGCCAGCAGCTTTAAGGGGGGTGCTAAGGAAAAACTGTTTTTT; CDR3: CASSFKGGAKEKLFF
V: TRBV28; size: NA; D: TRBD2; J: TRBJ2-3; DNA: TGTGCCAGCAGTTCGACTAGCGACCGCACAGATACGCAGTATTTT; CDR3: CASSSTSDRTDTQYF
V: TRBV5-1; size: NA; D: NA; J: TRBJ1-4; DNA: TGCGCCAGCAGCTACGGGGGGGCTGCAACTAATGAAAAACTGTTTTTT; CDR3: CASSYGGAATNEKLFF
V: TRBV18; size: NA; D: NA; J: TRBJ2-6; DNA: TGTGCCAGCTCACAAAGGGGACGTGGTGGGGCCAACGTCCTGACTTTC; CDR3: CASSQRGRGGANVLTF
V: TRBV7-9; size: NA; D: NA; J: TRBJ1-1; DNA: TGTGCCAGCAGCACGGGGGGGTCCCGGGATTTTTTT; CDR3: CASSTGGSRDFF